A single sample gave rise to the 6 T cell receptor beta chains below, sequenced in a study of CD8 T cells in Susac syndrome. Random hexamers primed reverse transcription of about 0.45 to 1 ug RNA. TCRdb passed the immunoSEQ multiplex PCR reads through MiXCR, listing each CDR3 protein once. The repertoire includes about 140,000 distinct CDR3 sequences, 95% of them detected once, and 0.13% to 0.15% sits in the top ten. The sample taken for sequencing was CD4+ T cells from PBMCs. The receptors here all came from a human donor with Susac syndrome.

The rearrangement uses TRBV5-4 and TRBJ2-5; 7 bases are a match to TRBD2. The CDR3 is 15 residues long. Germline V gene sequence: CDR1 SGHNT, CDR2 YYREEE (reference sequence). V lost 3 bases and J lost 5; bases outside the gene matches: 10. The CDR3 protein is CASSSPTGGLETQYF. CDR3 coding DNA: TGTGCCAGCAGCTCCCCGACCGGGGGGTTGGAGACCCAGTACTTC.

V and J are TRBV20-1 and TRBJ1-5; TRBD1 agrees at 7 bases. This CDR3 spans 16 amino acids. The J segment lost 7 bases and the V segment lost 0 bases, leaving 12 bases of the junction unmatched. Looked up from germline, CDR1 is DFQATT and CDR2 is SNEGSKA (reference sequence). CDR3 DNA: TGCAGTGCTAGAGAGGGGAGAGGGGGCATGTCACAGCCCCAGCATTTT. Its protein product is CSAREGRGGMSQPQHF.

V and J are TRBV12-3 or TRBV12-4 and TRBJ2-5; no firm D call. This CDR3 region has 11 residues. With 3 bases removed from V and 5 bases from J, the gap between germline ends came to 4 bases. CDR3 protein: CASSFTETQYF. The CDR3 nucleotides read TGTGCCAGCAGTTTTACGGAGACCCAGTACTTC.

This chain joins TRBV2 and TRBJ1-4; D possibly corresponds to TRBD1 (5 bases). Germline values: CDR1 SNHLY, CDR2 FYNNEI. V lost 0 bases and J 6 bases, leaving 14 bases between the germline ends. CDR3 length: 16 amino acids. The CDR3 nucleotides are TGTGCCAGCAGTGAAGCTCTACGGACAAGTCATGAAAAACTGTTTTTT. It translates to CASSEALRTSHEKLFF.

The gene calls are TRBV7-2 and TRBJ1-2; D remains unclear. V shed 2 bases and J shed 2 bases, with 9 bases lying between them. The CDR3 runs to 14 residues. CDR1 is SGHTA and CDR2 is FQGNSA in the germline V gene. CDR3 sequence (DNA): TGTGCCAGCAGCTTATCGTCCACCAACTATGGCTACACCTTC. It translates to CASSLSSTNYGYTF. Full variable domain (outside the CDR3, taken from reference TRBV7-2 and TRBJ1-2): GAGVSQSPSNKVTEKGKDVELRCDPISGHTALYWYRQSLGQGLEFLIYFQGNSAPDKSGLPSDRFSAERTGGSVSTLTIQRTQQEDSAVYLCASSLSSTNYGYTFGSGTRLTVV.

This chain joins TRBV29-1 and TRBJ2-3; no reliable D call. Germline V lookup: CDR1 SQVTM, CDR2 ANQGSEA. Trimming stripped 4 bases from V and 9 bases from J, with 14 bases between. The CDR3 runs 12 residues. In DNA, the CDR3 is TGCAGCGTTGGTGAGGTTATCGGAACGCAGTATTTT. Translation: CSVGEVIGTQYF.